This T cell receptor beta chain was identified in a study of T cell responses to AZD1222 COVID-19 vaccine. Measured with immunoSEQ multiplex PCR; TCRdb has only the in-frame clones, and not every one. The sample has around 130,000 clones; 88% are singletons. Only a few counts were recorded for this clone. J was trimmed by 0 bases and V by 5 bases; bases with no gene match: 6. The CDR3 has 16 residues. CDR1 and CDR2 (germline): SGHVS, FQNEAQ. Sequences were derived from peripheral blood, sampled 28 days after the second AZD1222 dose. This TCR was sampled from an adult who received the AZD1222 COVID-19 vaccine. The V gene is TRBV7-8, the J gene TRBJ2-3, with 9 bases aligning to TRBD1. The CDR3 nucleotides read TGTGCCAGCAGCGTAGGGACAGGGCTTAGCACAGATACGCAGTATTTT. This translates into CASSVGTGLSTDTQYF.